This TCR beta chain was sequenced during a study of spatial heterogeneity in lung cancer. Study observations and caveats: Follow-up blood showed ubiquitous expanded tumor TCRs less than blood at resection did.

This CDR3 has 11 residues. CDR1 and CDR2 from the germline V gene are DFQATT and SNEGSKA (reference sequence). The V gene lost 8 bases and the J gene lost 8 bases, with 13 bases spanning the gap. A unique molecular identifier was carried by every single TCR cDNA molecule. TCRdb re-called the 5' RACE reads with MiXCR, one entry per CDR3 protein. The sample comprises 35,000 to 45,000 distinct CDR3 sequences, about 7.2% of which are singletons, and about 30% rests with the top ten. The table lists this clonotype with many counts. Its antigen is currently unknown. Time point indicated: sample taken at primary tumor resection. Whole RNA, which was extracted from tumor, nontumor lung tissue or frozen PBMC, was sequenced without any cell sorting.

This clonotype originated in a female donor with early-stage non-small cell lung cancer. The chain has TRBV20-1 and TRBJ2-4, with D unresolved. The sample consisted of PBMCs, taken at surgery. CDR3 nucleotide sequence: TGCAGTCCCACCAGGCCCGACATTCAGTACTTC. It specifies CSPTRPDIQYF.